Following are 5 T cell receptor beta chains from one sample sequenced in a study of cytomegalovirus exposure and HLA in healthy donors. 60 Vbeta and 13 Jbeta primers were used in PCR. This table comes from immunoSEQ multiplex PCR, and its TCRdb copy is limited to in-frame clones, with some not included. The table includes approximately 160,000 clones, about four fifths detected once. Sample: PBMCs. These receptors all stem from a man aged 25 to 40 in good health and CMV-seropositive.

This clone was counted once. V is TRBV11-3 and J is TRBJ2-1; 8 positions agree with TRBD2. CDR3 length: 17 amino acids. The germline V gene has CDR1 SGHNT and CDR2 YENEEA. V was pared by 7 bases and J by 1 base, with 12 bases of the junction left unmatched. CDR3 sequence: CASNRVGGGTSYNEQFF. CDR3 bases: TGTGCCAGCAACCGAGTCGGGGGGGGCACATCCTACAATGAGCAGTTCTTC.

This clone was seen more than once but under ten times. The rearrangement joins TRBV7-8 to TRBJ1-3; 7 nucleotides align to TRBD1. Per the germline V gene, CDR1 is SGHVS and CDR2 is FQNEAQ. Trimming cost V 1 base and J 1 base; bases outside gene matches: 7. The CDR3 is 17 amino acids. CDR3 protein: CASSLVQGFFSGNTIYF. The CDR3 nucleotides are TGTGCCAGCAGCTTAGTACAGGGGTTCTTTTCTGGAAACACCATATATTTT.

The V gene is TRBV9, the J gene TRBJ2-2; a possible D gene is TRBD1 (7 bases). The V and J ends lost 3 bases and 6 bases respectively, with 18 bases between them. This CDR3 comprises 16 residues. CDR1 and CDR2 from the germline V gene are SGDLS and YYNGEE. The CDR3 protein is CASSAFAGGQPGELFF. The CDR3 DNA is TGTGCCAGCAGCGCCTTCGCAGGGGGGCAACCCGGGGAGCTGTTTTTT.

In its sample, this clone was seen a few times. The chain couples TRBV11-3 to TRBJ2-1, with D maybe TRBD2 (6 bases). CDR1 is SGHNT, CDR2 YENEEA, per germline. V was cut by 1 base and J by 8 bases, with 15 bases left in between. The CDR3 extends over 15 amino acids. This CDR3 reads CASSLVGTEGYEQFF. CDR3 DNA sequence: TGTGCCAGCAGCTTAGTCGGTACGGAGGGCTATGAGCAGTTCTTC. Based on the CDR3 plus reference TRBV11-3 and TRBJ2-1, the full variable domain is EAGVVQSPRYKIIEKKQPVAFWCNPISGHNTLYWYLQNLGQGPELLIRYENEEAVDDSQLPKDRFSAERLKGVDSTLKIQPAELGDSAVYLCASSLVGTEGYEQFFGPGTRLTVL.

The chain carries TRBV28 and TRBJ2-3; 11 bases map to TRBD2. Germline assignment: CDR1 MDHEN and CDR2 SYDVKM. This CDR3 comprises 16 residues. The ends lost 5 bases at V and 0 bases at J; junction bases unmatched: 4. CDR3 region: CASSMTSGVSTDTQYF. As DNA, the CDR3 is TGTGCCAGCAGTATGACTAGCGGGGTTAGCACAGATACGCAGTATTTT. Full variable domain (outside the CDR3, taken from reference TRBV28 and TRBJ2-3): DVKVTQSSRYLVKRTGEKVFLECVQDMDHENMFWYRQDPGLGLRLIYFSYDVKMKEKGDIPEGYSVSREKKERFSLILESASTNQTSMYLCASSMTSGVSTDTQYFGPGTRLTVL.